Below, 28 T cell receptor beta chains from the same sample are listed, as sequenced in a study of T cell changes during pregnancy in multiple sclerosis. Only in-frame clones appear in the TCRdb table, and some are missing; sequencing was by immunoSEQ multiplex PCR. Of tens of thousands of clones in the sample, 91% were seen once. The specimen was peripheral blood, collected in the third trimester of pregnancy. These receptors came from a female donor in good health, enrolled as a control in a pregnancy study.

The CDR3 DNA reads TGTGCCAGCAGCGTTGGGGAGGTAGGGTCCGAGCAGTACTTC. This encodes CASSVGEVGSEQYF. The gene calls are TRBV9 and TRBJ2-7; tentatively, D is TRBD2 (6 bases). Germline values: CDR1 SGDLS, CDR2 YYNGEE. Trimming shortened V by 2 bases and J by 6 bases, and 15 bases separated the two germline ends. CDR3 length equals 14 residues.

V and J are TRBV2 and TRBJ2-7; 7 nucleotides line up with TRBD1. The CDR3 has 14 amino acids. From germline, CDR1 is SNHLY and CDR2 FYNNEI. The junction had 11 bases not matched to a gene; V was cut back by 10 bases and J by 2 bases. As DNA, the CDR3 is TGTGCCACGAAAACCCGGGACAGTACCTACGAGCAGTACTTC. Amino acid sequence: CATKTRDSTYEQYF.

V usage is TRBV19 and J usage is TRBJ1-6; no reliable D call. The germline gives CDR1 LNHDA, CDR2 SQIVND (reference sequence). CDR3 size: 13 residues. Trimming shortened V by 7 bases and J by 9 bases, and 13 bases separated the two germline ends. CDR3 DNA sequence: TGTGCCAGTATGCAGGTTTTGGGTTCACCCCTCCACTTT. Amino acids: CASMQVLGSPLHF.

The V and J genes are TRBV9 and TRBJ2-7; 7 nucleotides agree with TRBD2. The CDR3 has 15 amino acids. V trimming: 2 bases; J trimming: 6 bases; junction bases outside the gene matches: 11. The germline gives CDR1 SGDLS, CDR2 YYNGEE. CDR3 region: CASSVSPGGGFEQYF. The CDR3 DNA follows: TGTGCCAGCAGCGTCAGTCCGGGCGGGGGTTTCGAGCAGTACTTC.

The rearrangement joins TRBV7-8 to TRBJ2-5; 10 nucleotides match TRBD2. Germline CDR1 SGHVS, CDR2 FQNEAQ. The CDR3 loop spans 16 amino acids. The junction had 6 bases not matched to a gene; V was cut back by 3 bases and J by 2 bases. The CDR3 nucleotides read TGTGCCAGCAGCTTCTCTCCGGGACTAGCGCAAGAGACCCAGTACTTC. This gives the protein CASSFSPGLAQETQYF. Looking up the rest from reference TRBV7-8 and TRBJ2-5 gives the full variable domain: GAGVSQSPRYKVAKRGQDVALRCDPISGHVSLFWYQQALGQGPEFLTYFQNEAQLDKSGLPSDRFFAERPEGSVSTLKIQRTQQEDSAVYLCASSFSPGLAQETQYFGPGTRLLVL.

The chain employs TRBV4-2 and TRBJ2-3, with 10 bases aligning to TRBD2. CDR1 is LGHNA, CDR2 YNFKEQ, per germline. This CDR3 spans 18 amino acids. With V trimmed by 4 bases and J by 2 bases, 12 bases remained unmatched. As DNA, the CDR3 is TGTGCCAGCAGCCCGCGAGTAGCGGGGGGTTTGGACACAGATACGCAGTATTTT. Translating it yields CASSPRVAGGLDTDTQYF.

The rearrangement uses TRBV10-2 and TRBJ2-7, with 9 bases aligning to TRBD2. V shed 0 bases and J 6 bases; nucleotides not matched to a gene: 3. The CDR3 consists of 14 residues. CDR1 and CDR2 from the germline V gene are WSHSY and SAAADI. CDR3 nucleotides: TGCGCCAGCAGTGAGTCTAGCGGGAGCCTCGAGCAGTACTTC. This sequence encodes CASSESSGSLEQYF.

The chain joins TRBV30 to TRBJ1-3, with a possible D match to TRBD1 (5 bases). Trimming took 4 bases from V and 2 from J, leaving 9 bases between them. The CDR3 is 13 residues long. The germline V gene encodes CDR1 GTSNPN and CDR2 SVGIG (reference sequence). The CDR3 DNA follows: TGTGCCTGGATAGGAGGGGCTGGAAACACCATATATTTT. Its protein product is CAWIGGAGNTIYF.

J is TRBJ2-7 and V is TRBV7-6, with TRBD1 as a possible D gene (6 bases). Trimming cost V 1 base and J 3 bases, with 13 bases left between them. The CDR3 is made up of 15 amino acids. Germline V gives CDR1 SGHVS, CDR2 FNYEAQ. CDR3 protein: CASSLEAGTNYEQYF. The CDR3 region has the DNA TGTGCCAGCAGCTTAGAGGCCGGGACAAACTACGAGCAGTACTTC.

The chain recombines TRBV19 with TRBJ2-7, with 13 bases lining up with TRBD2. The CDR3 has 17 amino acids. Germline-derived CDR1 and CDR2 are LNHDA and SQIVND (reference sequence). V dropped 4 bases and J dropped 0; count of bases not matched to a gene: 6. The CDR3 reads CASSKGLAGEPSYEQYF. The CDR3 coding sequence is TGTGCCAGTAGTAAAGGACTAGCGGGAGAACCCTCCTACGAGCAGTACTTC.

The rearrangement uses TRBV19 and TRBJ1-2, with TRBD1 identical over 7 bases. With V trimmed by 7 bases and J by 4 bases, 9 bases remained unmatched. CDR1 and CDR2 from the germline V gene are LNHDA and SQIVND (reference sequence). The CDR3 has 14 amino acids. In nucleotides, the CDR3 is TGTGCCAGTACCCGACAGGGATTCTTCTATGGCTACACCTTC. Its translation is CASTRQGFFYGYTF. The whole variable domain, filled in from reference TRBV19 and TRBJ1-2, reads DGGITQSPKYLFRKEGQNVTLSCEQNLNHDAMYWYRQDPGQGLRLIYYSQIVNDFQKGDIAEGYSVSREKKESFPLTVTSAQKNPTAFYLCASTRQGFFYGYTFGSGTRLTVV.

The rearrangement links TRBV7-6 to TRBJ2-7; D uncertain. V dropped 5 bases and J dropped 6 bases, with 5 bases sitting between them. CDR1 is SGHVS, CDR2 FNYEAQ, per germline. This CDR3 contains 10 residues. The CDR3 DNA sequence: TGTGCCAGCAGCCCCAGCGAGCAGTACTTC. Protein: CASSPSEQYF. Looking up the rest from reference TRBV7-6 and TRBJ2-7 gives the full variable domain: GAGVSQSPRYKVTKRGQDVALRCDPISGHVSLYWYRQALGQGPEFLTYFNYEAQQDKSGLPNDRFSAERPEGSISTLTIQRTEQRDSAMYRCASSPSEQYFGPGTRLTVT.

This clone was counted once. The chain joins TRBV28 to TRBJ2-6, with D possibly TRBD2 on 5 matching bases. Germline assignment: CDR1 MDHEN and CDR2 SYDVKM. CDR3 length equals 15 residues. V was trimmed by 6 bases and J by 2 bases, leaving 11 bases between them. CDR3 DNA sequence: TGTGCCAGCAGGAGACACGGGGCTGGGGCCAACGTCCTGACTTTC. This codes for CASRRHGAGANVLTF.

V usage is TRBV27 and J usage is TRBJ1-6, with TRBD1 as a possible D gene (6 bases). The CDR3 totals 16 residues. V shed 6 bases and J shed 0 bases, with 12 bases lying between them. Germline CDR1 is MNHEY and CDR2 is SMNVEV (reference sequence). The CDR3 bases are TGTGCCAGCAGGGGGGACAATCTCTCCTATAATTCACCCCTCCACTTT. This encodes CASRGDNLSYNSPLHF.

The gene calls are TRBV27 and TRBJ2-3, with 8 nucleotides matching TRBD2. Germline V CDR1 and CDR2: MNHEY, SMNVEV (reference sequence). This CDR3 is 15 amino acids long. V gave up 6 bases and J gave up 7 bases; unmatched junction bases: 12. This chain's CDR3 is CASRSPSSGDYTQYF. CDR3 DNA: TGTGCCAGCAGGTCCCCAAGTAGCGGGGATTATACGCAGTATTTT.

The chain recombines TRBV7-9 with TRBJ1-1; weak D call: TRBD1 (5 bases). Trimming removed 2 bases from V and 3 bases from J, with 10 bases in between. CDR3 size: 14 residues. The germline gives CDR1 SEHNR, CDR2 FQNEAQ (reference sequence). The CDR3 DNA sequence: TGTGCCAGCAGCTTAAGGGGAGGGTACACTGAAGCTTTCTTT. As protein: CASSLRGGYTEAFF.

The chain employs TRBV28 and TRBJ2-7; 7 nucleotides agree with TRBD1. CDR1 MDHEN and CDR2 SYDVKM come from the germline V gene. The CDR3 covers 15 residues. V was pared by 6 bases and J by 3 bases, with 11 bases of the junction left unmatched. In nucleotides, the CDR3 is TGTGCCAGCAGCAGAGCCCAGGGACAGATCTACGAGCAGTACTTC. It codes for CASSRAQGQIYEQYF.

The chain carries TRBV7-9 and TRBJ2-1, with 14 bases identical to TRBD2. Germline CDR1 SEHNR, CDR2 FQNEAQ (reference sequence). V trimming: 5 bases; J trimming: 3 bases; junction bases outside the gene matches: 3. The CDR3 is 16 amino acids. The CDR3 reads CASSRLAGGLYNEQFF. Written as DNA, the CDR3 is TGTGCCAGCAGCAGACTAGCGGGGGGGCTCTACAATGAGCAGTTCTTC.

This chain uses TRBV7-3 with TRBJ2-5; the D is unclear. Trimming removed 3 bases from V and 0 bases from J, with 5 bases in between. The CDR3 is 13 amino acids. CDR1 and CDR2 (germline): SGHTA, FQGTGA. The CDR3 coding sequence is TGTGCCAGCAGCTTTGCTAACCAAGAGACCCAGTACTTC. Translated: CASSFANQETQYF.

V usage is TRBV6-1 and J usage is TRBJ2-1; TRBD2 might be the D (6 bases). Germline CDR1 MNHNS, CDR2 SASEGT. V lost 7 bases to trimming and J lost 3 bases, with 10 bases between them. The CDR3 runs to 13 residues. The CDR3 loop reads CASIGRDYNEQFF. CDR3 coding DNA: TGTGCCAGCATCGGGCGGGACTACAATGAGCAGTTCTTC.

This chain joins TRBV5-6 and TRBJ1-6, with 9 bases lining up with TRBD1. The CDR3 totals 15 residues. V shed 7 bases and J 7 bases; nucleotides not matched to a gene: 9. Germline V CDR1 and CDR2: SGHDT, YYEEEE. The CDR3 coding sequence is TGTGCCAGCGGCCGGGAGGGGACAGGGAATTCACCCCTCCACTTT. It yields the protein CASGREGTGNSPLHF.

This clone was recorded once. The rearrangement links TRBV6-5 to TRBJ2-2; 11 bases match TRBD1. Germline V gene sequence: CDR1 MNHEY, CDR2 SVGAGI. J was trimmed by 6 bases and V by 8 bases; bases with no gene match: 5. The CDR3 consists of 14 residues. CDR3 in amino acids: CASGTGGFSGELFF. CDR3 DNA: TGTGCCAGCGGGACAGGGGGATTTTCCGGGGAGCTGTTTTTT.

The chain combines TRBV4-1 with TRBJ1-5; the D is unclear. CDR3 length: 16 residues. V lost 0 bases, J lost 2 bases, and 11 bases lay in between. The germline V gene has CDR1 MGHRA and CDR2 YSYEKL. The CDR3 here is CASSQDGGIGNQPQHF. CDR3 DNA: TGCGCCAGCAGCCAAGATGGAGGGATAGGCAATCAGCCCCAGCATTTT.

This clone occurred a few times. The gene calls are TRBV11-2 and TRBJ2-2; TRBD2 matches 8 bases. The CDR3 runs 14 residues. Germline V CDR1 and CDR2: SGHAT, FQNNGV. Unmatched junction bases numbered 2, after V lost 3 bases and J lost 5 bases. The CDR3 sequence is CASSFAGGTGELFF. In nucleotides, the CDR3 is TGTGCCAGCAGCTTCGCGGGGGGAACCGGGGAGCTGTTTTTT.

The chain uses TRBV9 and TRBJ1-3; D gene uncertain. The CDR3 runs 14 residues. CDR1 and CDR2 (germline): SGDLS, YYNGEE. V was trimmed by 6 bases and J by 6 bases, leaving 16 bases between them. This CDR3 reads CASTAWRAENTIYF. Here the CDR3 DNA reads TGTGCCAGCACCGCCTGGAGGGCTGAAAACACCATATATTTT.

The chain employs TRBV28 and TRBJ1-5; D might be TRBD1 (5 bases). Trimming left V 2 bases short and J 1 base short, with 18 bases between. CDR1 and CDR2 (germline): MDHEN, SYDVKM. This CDR3 has 18 residues. CDR3 in amino acids: CASSLSWRAGGSNQPQHF. CDR3 DNA: TGTGCCAGCAGTTTAAGTTGGAGGGCTGGGGGGAGCAATCAGCCCCAGCATTTT. The full variable domain, in which reference TRBV28 and TRBJ1-5 provide the parts outside the CDR3, is DVKVTQSSRYLVKRTGEKVFLECVQDMDHENMFWYRQDPGLGLRLIYFSYDVKMKEKGDIPEGYSVSREKKERFSLILESASTNQTSMYLCASSLSWRAGGSNQPQHFGDGTRLSIL.

This chain joins TRBV19 and TRBJ1-1; D gene unclear. The germline V and J ends were trimmed by 3 bases and 5 bases, with 4 bases remaining between them. The CDR3 length is 11 residues. Germline V CDR1 and CDR2: LNHDA, SQIVND (reference sequence). CDR3 residues: CASSIGTEAFF. In nucleotides, the CDR3 is TGTGCCAGTAGTATCGGGACTGAAGCTTTCTTT.

V usage is TRBV27 and J usage is TRBJ2-5; the D gene is possibly TRBD1 (5 bases). The CDR3 is 11 amino acids. The germline V and J ends were trimmed by 4 bases and 5 bases, with 5 bases remaining between them. Germline V gene data show CDR1 as MNHEY and CDR2 as SMNVEV (reference sequence). The CDR3 region has the DNA TGTGCCAGCAGTTGGGGCGAGACCCAGTACTTC. Translated: CASSWGETQYF.